This T cell receptor (beta chain) is from a study of blood T cells in healthy people across ages. Study-wide findings and caveats: Diversity estimates drawn from one million T cells were deemed underestimates.

About this clonotype: The target antigen is unknown.

A sample-barcoded 5' primer and a J-beta primer mix were used in a second PCR of roughly 6 to 12 cycles. A template-switch adaptor containing 12 random nucleotides labeled each cDNA molecule. TCRdb re-derived calls from the 5' RACE reads in MiXCR, one entry per CDR3 protein. The sample records 650,000 to 1,000,000 distinct CDR3 sequences, approximately 35% being singletons. The CDR3 totals 14 residues. Germline CDR1 is MNHEY and CDR2 is SVGAGI. Sequencing was performed on blood. The TCR sequence derives from a man aged 18 to 30 in good health. This rearrangement joins TRBV6-5 to TRBJ2-5, with D hard to call. The J call may be incorrect, as the DNA end agrees better with TRBJ2-1. The CDR3 sequence is CASSYKGKQETQFF. CDR3 nucleotide sequence: TGTGCCAGCAGTTACAAAGGAAAGCAAGAGACCCAGTTCTTC.